Shown below are 25 T cell receptor beta chains from a single sample sequenced in a study of vaccination and CD4 T cells after COVID-19. Cultured CD4+ T cell DNA underwent sequencing with the Oncomine TCR Beta short-read assay. From the PCR reads, TCRdb called clonotypes with MiXCR, one entry per CDR3 protein. The repertoire holds 20,000 or so distinct CDR3 sequences, with 42% as singletons. Noted time point: late sampling 161 to 241 days after vaccination in a few convalescent patients. The sample's treatment: roughly 10-day PBMC culture with coronavirus spike peptide pools or control peptides (ViraFEST assay). No antigen has been assigned to these receptors. Sequencing was performed on CD4+ T cells from blood, cultured in vitro, taken about 7 months after SARS-CoV-2 vaccination. The source of these receptors is a human donor who had recovered from COVID-19.

The V and J genes are TRBV7-2 and TRBJ2-2; D is perhaps TRBD1 (5 bases). Trimming left V 2 bases short and J 5 bases short, with 9 bases between. Germline assignment: CDR1 SGHTA and CDR2 FQGNSA. The CDR3 consists of 14 residues. The CDR3 here is CASSLRGRTGELFF. The CDR3 bases are TGTGCCAGCAGCTTAAGGGGAAGAACCGGGGAGCTGTTTTTT.

The V gene is TRBV20-1, the J gene TRBJ2-3; TRBD2 aligns across 9 bases. Trimming at V came to 5 bases and at J to 2 bases, leaving 8 bases not matched to a gene. This CDR3 is 15 amino acids long. Germline CDR1 and CDR2: DFQATT and SNEGSKA (reference sequence). The CDR3 coding sequence is TGCAGTGCTGACTGGGCGGGAGGGACCACAGATACGCAGTATTTT. Translated: CSADWAGGTTDTQYF.

By share, this clonotype counts as medium-sized. The chain couples TRBV15 to TRBJ1-6; tentative D call: TRBD1 (5 bases). The V gene's germline CDR1 is LNHNV and CDR2 YYDKDF (reference sequence). Trimming cost V 5 bases and J 7 bases, with 15 bases left between them. The CDR3 extends over 15 amino acids. The CDR3 here is CATSPGRLNNSPLHF. The CDR3 DNA follows: TGTGCCACCAGCCCAGGGAGGTTGAACAATTCACCCCTCCACTTT.

This chain uses TRBV19 with TRBJ2-7; maybe TRBD2 (5 bases). The CDR3 has 14 amino acids. V gave up 5 bases and J gave up 3 bases, with 14 bases separating them. Germline values: CDR1 LNHDA, CDR2 SQIVND (reference sequence). Written as DNA, the CDR3 is TGTGCCAGTAGTTCGACGGGGAGCCTCTACGAGCAGTACTTC. It translates to CASSSTGSLYEQYF. The variable domain in full, with the rest retrieved from reference TRBV19 and TRBJ2-7, is DGGITQSPKYLFRKEGQNVTLSCEQNLNHDAMYWYRQDPGQGLRLIYYSQIVNDFQKGDIAEGYSVSREKKESFPLTVTSAQKNPTAFYLCASSSTGSLYEQYFGPGTRLTVT.

V usage is TRBV28 and J usage is TRBJ2-7, with D possibly being TRBD2 (5 bases). CDR1 MDHEN and CDR2 SYDVKM come from the germline V gene. Trimming pared 1 base from V and 7 bases from J, leaving 11 bases between. This CDR3 region has 13 residues. CDR3 in amino acids: CASSLLWEKEQYF. CDR3 nucleotide sequence: TGTGCCAGCAGTTTATTGTGGGAGAAAGAGCAGTACTTC.

This clonotype is classed as medium-sized (0.01 to 0.1%). This sequence joins TRBV28 and TRBJ2-3, with 8 positions matching TRBD1. Per germline, CDR1 MDHEN and CDR2 SYDVKM. V dropped 3 bases and J dropped 3; count of bases not matched to a gene: 2. The CDR3 extends over 14 amino acids. CDR3 in amino acids: CASSFNRGTDTQYF. In nucleotides, the CDR3 is TGTGCCAGCAGTTTTAACAGGGGGACAGATACGCAGTATTTT.

This clonotype was picked up a small number of times. This rearrangement joins TRBV27 to TRBJ2-1; 11 nucleotides align to TRBD1. The CDR3 is 15 residues long. CDR1 MNHEY and CDR2 SMNVEV come from the germline V gene (reference sequence). V gave up 5 bases and J gave up 5 bases; unmatched junction bases: 5. The CDR3 DNA reads TGTGCCAGCAGTAAGGACAGGGGGCGCGACAATGAGCAGTTCTTC. Protein sequence: CASSKDRGRDNEQFF.

This clonotype was seen a few times. The CDR3 sequence: CASSDSAPSGKQETQYF. For the CDR3, the DNA is TGTGCCAGCAGTGATAGTGCTCCGAGCGGGAAACAAGAGACCCAGTACTTC. The chain combines TRBV6-4 with TRBJ2-5, with 7 bases identical to TRBD2. This CDR3 spans 17 amino acids. Germline trimming cut 3 bases from V and 2 bases from J; bases unmatched to any gene: 12. CDR1 is MRHNA, CDR2 SNTAGT, per germline.

In this sample, this clonotype turned up a few times. The chain is built from TRBV10-3 and TRBJ2-7; D gene ambiguous. Germline CDR1 and CDR2: ENHRY and SYGVKD. This CDR3 region has 14 residues. Trimming stripped 0 bases from V and 2 bases from J, with 8 bases between. The CDR3 DNA reads TGTGCCATCAGTGAGTCGACCCAAGCCTACGAGCAGTACTTC. Protein product: CAISESTQAYEQYF.

The chain is built from TRBV11-1 and TRBJ2-1, with 12 nucleotides matching TRBD2. V was pared by 2 bases and J by 8 bases, with 4 bases of the junction left unmatched. Germline lookup yields CDR1 SGHAT and CDR2 FQDESV (reference sequence). The CDR3 consists of 15 residues. The CDR3 DNA is TGTGCCAGCAGCTTACTAGCGGGAGGGCCCCATGAGCAGTTCTTC. As protein: CASSLLAGGPHEQFF.

This rearrangement joins TRBV20-1 to TRBJ2-1; D may be TRBD2 (6 bases). Germline V CDR1 and CDR2: DFQATT, SNEGSKA (reference sequence). The length of the CDR3 is 15 residues. The V gene lost 5 bases and the J gene lost 5 bases, with 19 bases spanning the gap. The CDR3 is CSAAGSLETDNEQFF. The CDR3 DNA is TGCAGTGCTGCCGGGAGTCTCGAGACGGACAATGAGCAGTTCTTC.

This chain links TRBV20-1 with TRBJ1-6; 7 nucleotides align to TRBD1. V lost 6 bases, J lost 0 bases, and 5 bases stayed unmatched. This CDR3 is built from 15 residues. Germline values: CDR1 DFQATT, CDR2 SNEGSKA (reference sequence). This CDR3 is CSARGESSYNSPLHF. CDR3 in DNA: TGCAGTGCCAGGGGGGAGAGCTCCTATAATTCACCCCTCCACTTT.

CDR3 DNA: TGTGCCAGCTCACCCCAGACTAGCGGGGGATCCTACGAGCAGTACTTC. The encoded protein is CASSPQTSGGSYEQYF. This chain uses TRBV18 with TRBJ2-7; 12 bases are a match to TRBD2. In germline, CDR1 is KGHSH, CDR2 LQKENI. CDR3 length: 16 amino acids. V lost 3 bases and J lost 1; bases outside the gene matches: 4.

The table lists this clonotype with a count of one. The chain recombines TRBV6-1 with TRBJ2-1, with TRBD2 matching over 7 bases. The J segment lost 10 bases and the V segment lost 0 bases, leaving 6 bases of the junction unmatched. The CDR3 totals 14 residues. The germline V gene has CDR1 MNHNS and CDR2 SASEGT. CDR3 sequence reads: CASSEAPGLREQFF. As DNA, the CDR3 is TGTGCCAGCAGTGAAGCACCGGGACTACGCGAGCAGTTCTTC.

There are a few counts of this clonotype. This sequence joins TRBV28 and TRBJ2-5, with a possible D match to TRBD1 (6 bases). V was clipped by 6 bases and J by 0 bases, with 23 bases between them. Germline values: CDR1 MDHEN, CDR2 SYDVKM. This CDR3 region has 18 residues. CDR3 bases: TGTGCCAGCAGCCGCTTCGACAGGTTGTTAGCTGACCAAGAGACCCAGTACTTC. Translated: CASSRFDRLLADQETQYF. Combining the CDR3 with reference TRBV28 and TRBJ2-5 gives the whole variable domain DVKVTQSSRYLVKRTGEKVFLECVQDMDHENMFWYRQDPGLGLRLIYFSYDVKMKEKGDIPEGYSVSREKKERFSLILESASTNQTSMYLCASSRFDRLLADQETQYFGPGTRLLVL.

The sample holds one count of this clonotype. The V and J genes are TRBV20-1 and TRBJ2-1; either TRBD1 or TRBD2 may supply D (7 bases each). Germline CDR1 DFQATT, CDR2 SNEGSKA (reference sequence). This CDR3 spans 16 amino acids. V was cut by 3 bases and J by 6 bases, with 21 bases left in between. The CDR3 is CSASRGQGGRLNEQFF. Written as DNA, the CDR3 is TGCAGTGCTAGTAGGGGTCAGGGGGGGCGACTCAATGAGCAGTTCTTC.

V and J are TRBV6-1 and TRBJ2-3; D remains unclear. The CDR3 runs to 15 residues. Germline assignment: CDR1 MNHNS and CDR2 SASEGT. V was cut by 8 bases and J by 2 bases, with 17 bases left in between. Here the CDR3 DNA reads TGTGCCAGCGGCCTGGGTCTCCAACTCACAGATACGCAGTATTTT. Its protein is CASGLGLQLTDTQYF.

This chain connects TRBV7-9 to TRBJ2-5, with D unclear. The germline V gene encodes CDR1 SEHNR and CDR2 FQNEAQ (reference sequence). Trimming took 1 base from V and 3 from J, leaving 12 bases between them. The CDR3 loop spans 15 amino acids. CDR3 protein: CASSLDRLPKETQYF. CDR3 nucleotides: TGTGCCAGCAGCTTAGATCGGCTTCCAAAAGAGACCCAGTACTTC.

The chain has TRBV12-3 or TRBV12-4 and TRBJ1-2; 8 nucleotides agree with TRBD1. Germline trimming cut 5 bases from V and 4 bases from J; bases unmatched to any gene: 3. This CDR3 region has 13 residues. This chain's CDR3 is CASSKDRVYGYTF. CDR3 sequence (DNA): TGTGCCAGCAGTAAGGACAGGGTCTATGGCTACACCTTC.

This clonotype has more than one count but fewer than ten. The chain is built from TRBV6-1 and TRBJ2-7, with 7 bases that match TRBD1. J lost 2 bases, V lost 7 bases, and 5 bases had no gene match. CDR3 length equals 13 residues. Looked up from germline, CDR1 is MNHNS and CDR2 is SASEGT. Here the CDR3 DNA reads TGTGCCAGCACTCAGACAGGGACCTACGAGCAGTACTTC. Translation: CASTQTGTYEQYF.

The chain combines TRBV6-1 with TRBJ2-2; D remains ambiguous. CDR1 is MNHNS and CDR2 is SASEGT in the germline V gene. Trimming cost V 1 base and J 5 bases, with 8 bases left between them. This CDR3 is 14 amino acids long. DNA of the CDR3: TGTGCCAGCAGTGAAGGTGCATGGACCGGGGAGCTGTTTTTT. Amino acids: CASSEGAWTGELFF.

This clonotype is medium-sized by share. The chain couples TRBV20-1 to TRBJ2-5; D might be TRBD2 (6 bases). V was shortened by 6 bases and J by 5 bases, with 22 bases between the two germline ends. This CDR3 contains 15 residues. The V gene's germline CDR1 is DFQATT and CDR2 SNEGSKA (reference sequence). CDR3 sequence (DNA): TGCAGTGCGGGGGACGACGGAGGGACTGGGGAGACCCAGTACTTC. Residues: CSAGDDGGTGETQYF.

The V call is TRBV20-1, the J call TRBJ1-2, with D uncertain. This CDR3 is built from 15 residues. With 3 bases removed from V and 8 bases from J, the gap between germline ends came to 22 bases. In germline, CDR1 is DFQATT, CDR2 SNEGSKA (reference sequence). The CDR3, as DNA: TGCAGTGCTAGGTCCCAACAGACTATTTCTGTAGGCTACACCTTC. Translation gives CSARSQQTISVGYTF.

This clonotype was counted only a few times. J is TRBJ2-3 and V is TRBV10-3, with 7 bases identical to TRBD2. V trimming: 7 bases; J trimming: 0 bases; junction bases outside the gene matches: 4. The length of the CDR3 is 14 residues. CDR1 ENHRY and CDR2 SYGVKD come from the germline V gene. CDR3 region: CAIKNSGSTDTQYF. The CDR3 DNA reads TGTGCCATCAAGAATAGCGGGAGCACAGATACGCAGTATTTT.

The V and J genes are TRBV20-1 and TRBJ2-3, with D possibly TRBD2 on 6 matching bases. This CDR3 is 14 amino acids long. V was clipped by 8 bases and J by 4 bases, with 19 bases between them. Germline lookup yields CDR1 DFQATT and CDR2 SNEGSKA (reference sequence). CDR3 protein: CSWGRLGSSDTQYF. In DNA, the CDR3 is TGCAGTTGGGGGAGGCTAGGAAGCTCAGATACGCAGTATTTT.